Following are 24 T cell receptor beta chains from one sample sequenced in a study of blood T cell repertoires in COVID-19. Using immunoSEQ multiplex PCR, the repertoire was profiled, and TCRdb retains in-frame clones only, with some absent. The sample has 140,000 or so clones; roughly 80% are singletons. Sequences were obtained from PBMCs or T cells enriched from blood (not recorded which). Every receptor here comes from a woman between 18 and 29 years old who had been exposed to COVID-19.

This clone appeared a few times. V and J are TRBV5-4 and TRBJ1-3; D possibly corresponds to TRBD1 (5 bases). Trimming removed 4 bases from V and 0 bases from J, with 11 bases in between. Germline-derived CDR1 and CDR2 are SGHNT and YYREEE (reference sequence). The CDR3 totals 15 residues. The DNA of the CDR3 is TGTGCCAGCAGCCCTGTGGGGGGCTCTGGAAACACCATATATTTT. Translated: CASSPVGGSGNTIYF.

This chain joins TRBV9 and TRBJ2-1; TRBD2 matches 9 bases. V lost 6 bases and J lost 8; bases outside the gene matches: 12. CDR3 size: 15 residues. Germline assignment: CDR1 SGDLS and CDR2 YYNGEE. The CDR3 spells CASTLGSGSWDEQFF. CDR3 nucleotides: TGTGCCAGCACTTTGGGTAGCGGGAGTTGGGATGAGCAGTTCTTC. Supplemented by reference TRBV9 and TRBJ2-1, the full variable domain reads DSGVTQTPKHLITATGQRVTLRCSPRSGDLSVYWYQQSLDQGLQFLIQYYNGEERAKGNILERFSAQQFPDLHSELNLSSLELGDSALYFCASTLGSGSWDEQFFGPGTRLTVL.

The rearrangement links TRBV28 to TRBJ2-5, with D perhaps TRBD2 (6 bases). In germline, CDR1 is MDHEN, CDR2 SYDVKM. This CDR3 region has 14 residues. V lost 6 bases and J lost 1, with 12 bases in between. The CDR3 is CASSSGTFQETQYF. In nucleotides, the CDR3 is TGTGCCAGCAGCTCCGGGACTTTCCAAGAGACCCAGTACTTC.

The genes are TRBV19 and TRBJ2-7, with D possibly TRBD2 on 5 matching bases. From germline, CDR1 is LNHDA and CDR2 SQIVND (reference sequence). The V end lost 9 bases, the J end lost 3 bases, and 9 bases lay between the germline ends. The CDR3 contains 11 residues. DNA of the CDR3: TGTGCCAGCGGGGATAACTACGAGCAGTACTTC. Its translation: CASGDNYEQYF.

This clone appeared a few times. V gene TRBV12-5 combines with J gene TRBJ2-5, with TRBD1 matching 7 bases. CDR1 and CDR2 (germline): LGHNT, FRNRAP. Losses at the gene ends were 6 bases for V and 5 bases for J; bases not matched to a gene: 3. The CDR3 is 12 amino acids. The CDR3 loop is CASGTGFETQYF. The CDR3 DNA follows: TGTGCTAGTGGGACAGGGTTTGAGACCCAGTACTTC.

V gene TRBV24-1 combines with J gene TRBJ2-5; 7 bases agree with TRBD2. This CDR3 has 14 amino acids. Germline values: CDR1 KGHDR, CDR2 SFDVKD. J was trimmed by 1 base and V by 5 bases; bases with no gene match: 3. CDR3 nucleotides: TGTGCCACCAGTGTCAGCGGGGTCCAAGAGACCCAGTACTTC. Its protein is CATSVSGVQETQYF.

The chain has TRBV19 and TRBJ2-2, with a tentative D call TRBD1 (5 bases). Per the germline V gene, CDR1 is LNHDA and CDR2 is SQIVND (reference sequence). Trimming shortened V by 4 bases and J by 5 bases, and 11 bases separated the two germline ends. The CDR3 sequence is 14 residues long. This CDR3 is CASSRPGQTGELFF. CDR3 DNA: TGTGCCAGTAGTAGGCCAGGGCAGACCGGGGAGCTGTTTTTT.

A remark on this clone: The DNA is omitted, as the CDR3 cannot be located on it reliably, and the CDR3 follows TCRdb's listing. The chain joins TRBV21-1 to TRBJ2-7; TRBD1, the table's D call, was not compared with the DNA. TRBV21-1 is noted as a pseudogene. The CDR3 has 17 amino acids, counting both end residues. CDR3 residues: CASSKVGTGNISYEQYF.

This clone is a singleton in its sample. The chain recombines TRBV5-8 with TRBJ2-6; D is unclear. The ends were cut back, 0 bases at V and 0 bases at J, with 13 bases in the middle. The CDR3 has 18 amino acids. CDR1 and CDR2 from the germline V gene are SGHTS and YDEGEE. The CDR3 region has the DNA TGTGCCAGCAGCTTGGCGCTGCTGGCAGTCTCTGGGGCCAACGTCCTGACTTTC. This translates into CASSLALLAVSGANVLTF.

V usage is TRBV11-1 and J usage is TRBJ2-1, with 9 bases matching TRBD1. The CDR3 covers 15 residues. Germline CDR1 is SGHAT and CDR2 is FQDESV (reference sequence). Trimming took 7 bases from V and 9 from J; bases not matched to a gene: 13. CDR3 bases: TGTGCCAGCACCCCCAGGGACAGGGTTCCCAGTGAGCAGTTCTTC. Translation gives CASTPRDRVPSEQFF.

The J gene is TRBJ1-5, the V gene TRBV28, with D possibly matching TRBD1 (6 bases). Germline assignment: CDR1 MDHEN and CDR2 SYDVKM. The length of the CDR3 is 18 residues. Trimming pared 2 bases from V and 0 bases from J, leaving 17 bases between. The CDR3 protein is CASSLRPGEGYSNQPQHF. CDR3 nucleotides: TGTGCCAGCAGTTTACGGCCAGGGGAAGGGTATAGCAATCAGCCCCAGCATTTT.

This clone appeared a few times. The genes are TRBV6-6 and TRBJ1-5; D call uncertain. The CDR3 has 14 amino acids. Per germline, CDR1 MNHNY and CDR2 SVGAGI (reference sequence). Trimming took 5 bases from V and 3 from J, leaving 11 bases between them. For the CDR3, the DNA is TGTGCCAGCAGTCCGAGGGTGGACAATCAGCCCCAGCATTTT. This sequence encodes CASSPRVDNQPQHF.

A single count supports this clone. The chain uses TRBV28 and TRBJ2-7, with a possible D match to TRBD2 (6 bases). The V end lost 6 bases, the J end lost 5 bases, and 20 bases lay between the germline ends. This CDR3 has 15 residues. The germline V gene has CDR1 MDHEN and CDR2 SYDVKM. CDR3 DNA sequence: TGTGCCAGCAGCCAGCCGGGACTTAGGGACCACGAGCAGTACTTC. It codes for CASSQPGLRDHEQYF.

V usage is TRBV5-1 and J usage is TRBJ1-6, with 7 nucleotides matching TRBD1. From germline, CDR1 is SGHRS and CDR2 YFSETQ. This CDR3 is built from 16 residues. V was pared by 0 bases and J by 10 bases, with 10 bases of the junction left unmatched. For the CDR3, the DNA is TGCGCCAGCAGCTTGGCCGGGGGACAGTTAAGGTCACCCCTCCACTTT. This gives the protein CASSLAGGQLRSPLHF.

The V gene is TRBV19, the J gene TRBJ1-2; 8 bases match TRBD1. Trimming cost V 6 bases and J 4 bases; bases outside gene matches: 4. Germline V CDR1 and CDR2: LNHDA, SQIVND (reference sequence). CDR3 length equals 13 residues. Here the CDR3 reads CASRPDRVYGYTF. CDR3 DNA: TGTGCCAGTAGACCGGACAGGGTCTATGGCTACACCTTC.

This chain uses TRBV18 with TRBJ1-1, with no clear D. Germline loops: CDR1 KGHSH, CDR2 LQKENI. V was trimmed by 5 bases and J by 4 bases, leaving 8 bases between them. The CDR3 totals 12 residues. Here the CDR3 reads CASSARGTEAFF. The CDR3 DNA follows: TGTGCCAGCTCAGCTCGGGGCACTGAAGCTTTCTTT.

The CDR3 here is CASSGSDEQYF. CDR3 DNA sequence: TGTGCCAGCAGCGGGTCGGACGAGCAGTACTTC. The genes are TRBV9 and TRBJ2-7; D is unresolved. Germline CDR1 and CDR2: SGDLS and YYNGEE. V was trimmed by 3 bases and J by 5 bases, leaving 6 bases between them. The CDR3 has 11 amino acids.

This clone was recorded a few times. The chain employs TRBV30 and TRBJ1-3; no clear D gene. The germline gives CDR1 GTSNPN, CDR2 SVGIG (reference sequence). The CDR3 is 13 amino acids. V gave up 3 bases and J gave up 0 bases, with 6 bases separating them. In DNA, the CDR3 is TGTGCCTGGAGAGTTAGCTCTGGAAACACCATATATTTT. Translating it yields CAWRVSSGNTIYF.

The chain joins TRBV6-1 to TRBJ2-7, with 12 bases aligning to TRBD1. CDR3 length: 17 amino acids. CDR1 MNHNS and CDR2 SASEGT come from the germline V gene. V trimming: 4 bases; J trimming: 2 bases; junction bases outside the gene matches: 9. In nucleotides, the CDR3 is TGTGCCAGCAGTGTCACCGGGACAGGGGGCCCCCCCTACGAGCAGTACTTC. Translation: CASSVTGTGGPPYEQYF.

This chain uses TRBV3-1 (or the pseudogene TRBV3-2) with TRBJ1-2; no definite D call. CDR3 length: 11 amino acids. Between the trimmed V and J ends, which lost 0 bases and 8 bases, there was a span of 4 bases. The germline V gene has CDR1 LGHDT and CDR2 YNNKEL (reference sequence). CDR3 in amino acids: CASSQEAGYTF. As DNA, the CDR3 is TGTGCCAGCAGCCAAGAGGCCGGCTACACCTTC.

This clone was detected only once. This rearrangement joins TRBV6-2 or TRBV6-3 to TRBJ2-5; 7 nucleotides match TRBD2. V lost 2 bases and J lost 5; bases outside the gene matches: 2. Germline V gene lookup returns CDR1 MNHEY and CDR2 SVGEGT. The CDR3 length is 13 residues. CDR3 sequence: CASSYGGVETQYF. The CDR3, as DNA: TGTGCCAGCAGTTACGGGGGGGTGGAGACCCAGTACTTC.

This clone was recorded only once. CDR3 amino acids: CATSVPTSGRYEQFF. CDR3 DNA: TGTGCCACCAGTGTCCCGACTAGCGGGAGGTATGAGCAGTTCTTC. The rearrangement links TRBV24-1 to TRBJ2-1, with 13 positions matching TRBD2. The V and J ends lost 5 bases and 8 bases, in that order; junction bases with no gene match: 5. CDR3 length: 15 amino acids. The germline V gene has CDR1 KGHDR and CDR2 SFDVKD.

This chain uses TRBV6-4 with TRBJ2-5; 7 bases fit TRBD1. Unmatched junction bases numbered 6, after V lost 5 bases and J lost 6 bases. The CDR3 totals 13 residues. CDR1 is MRHNA and CDR2 is SNTAGT in the germline V gene. CDR3 coding DNA: TGTGCCAGCAGTCTGACAGGGCGAAAGACCCAGTACTTC. Protein sequence: CASSLTGRKTQYF.

This clone appeared once. The rearrangement uses TRBV19 and TRBJ1-3; D unclear. Per germline, CDR1 LNHDA and CDR2 SQIVND (reference sequence). CDR3 length equals 17 residues. Deletions cut 3 bases from V and 0 bases from J, with 15 bases between. CDR3: CASSIDDILSSGNTIYF. The DNA for the CDR3 is TGTGCCAGTAGTATTGATGACATACTTTCCTCTGGAAACACCATATATTTT. The full variable domain, in which reference TRBV19 and TRBJ1-3 provide the parts outside the CDR3, is DGGITQSPKYLFRKEGQNVTLSCEQNLNHDAMYWYRQDPGQGLRLIYYSQIVNDFQKGDIAEGYSVSREKKESFPLTVTSAQKNPTAFYLCASSIDDILSSGNTIYFGEGSWLTVV.